The clone carrying this TCR beta chain has more than one count but fewer than ten. Its specificity is not known. This specimen comes from a study of T cell repertoires in cytomegalovirus infection. Turning to the study itself: Indications of both CMV infection and matching HLA type were provided by public TCR beta signatures. Study-wide points: In two of eight donors, the top clonotype was HLA-C-restricted CMV-specific.

Germline lookup yields CDR1 LGHNA and CDR2 YNFKEQ. V was pared by 8 bases and J by 8 bases, with 7 bases of the junction left unmatched. The CDR3 has 13 amino acids. TCRdb re-called the reads with MiXCR, one entry per CDR3 protein. The sample contains roughly 230,000 distinct CDR3 sequences, over 9% of which appear only once. Sequencing was carried out using PBMCs. This sequence joins TRBV4-2 and TRBJ1-4; 8 bases line up with TRBD1. The clonotype was recovered from a human donor in good health (CMV status not recorded). Some clones in this sample may be carry-over from other donors' samples. The CDR3 is CASAQGVREKLFF. The DNA of the CDR3 is TGTGCCAGCGCACAGGGGGTTCGGGAAAAACTGTTTTTT.